Shown below are 21 T cell receptor beta chains from a single sample sequenced in a study of T cell responses to AZD1222 COVID-19 vaccine. Here immunoSEQ multiplex PCR was the method, and the copy in TCRdb shows in-frame clones only, minus some. The sample lists about 120,000 clones; around 90% were seen once. Sequencing was performed on peripheral blood, taken 28 days after the second AZD1222 dose. The receptors were sampled from an adult who received the AZD1222 COVID-19 vaccine.

The J gene is TRBJ1-2, the V gene TRBV30, with TRBD1 as a possible D gene (5 bases). There are 17 residues in the CDR3. The V gene lost 0 bases and the J gene lost 6 bases, with 23 bases spanning the gap. The germline V gene has CDR1 GTSNPN and CDR2 SVGIG (reference sequence). The CDR3 DNA reads as TGTGCCTGGAGTGTATCGGGTGTTTCAGGGTTGGTCGATGGCTACACCTTC. Its protein product is CAWSVSGVSGLVDGYTF.

This clone was observed once. The chain carries TRBV19 and TRBJ2-1, with D perhaps TRBD2 (6 bases). V was trimmed by 1 base and J by 4 bases, leaving 14 bases between them. This CDR3 region has 16 residues. Germline CDR1 is LNHDA and CDR2 is SQIVND (reference sequence). The CDR3 nucleotides are TGTGCCAGTAGTATAGCTGTGGGACTCGGGTACAATGAGCAGTTCTTC. Its translation is CASSIAVGLGYNEQFF.

This clone has only one observation. The chain carries TRBV11-3 and TRBJ2-3; 7 bases fit TRBD2. CDR1 and CDR2 (germline): SGHNT, YENEEA. J gave up 3 bases and V 5 bases, and 11 bases lay outside the gene matches. The CDR3 runs to 16 residues. The chain's CDR3 is CASSPGRGMRTDTQYF. CDR3 nucleotides: TGTGCCAGCAGCCCCGGGCGGGGGATGCGTACAGATACGCAGTATTTT.

V is TRBV18 and J is TRBJ1-1, with D possibly matching TRBD1 (6 bases). V lost 6 bases and J lost 4, with 15 bases in between. Per germline, CDR1 KGHSH and CDR2 LQKENI. The CDR3 runs to 14 residues. The CDR3 nucleotides are TGTGCCAGCTCCCTGGGGGCAGGGCGCACTGAAGCTTTCTTT. This encodes CASSLGAGRTEAFF.

This clone was found once. This chain joins TRBV11-2 and TRBJ2-7; D unresolved. V dropped 6 bases and J dropped 0 bases, with 6 bases sitting between them. Germline assignment: CDR1 SGHAT and CDR2 FQNNGV. The length of the CDR3 is 12 residues. The CDR3 sequence is CASSPNSYEQYF. DNA for the CDR3: TGTGCCAGCAGTCCCAACTCCTACGAGCAGTACTTC.

The CDR3 DNA sequence: TGTGCCAGTAGTCCGGCGGGGGGCGGGGGCACAGATACGCAGTATTTT. Translated, it gives CASSPAGGGGTDTQYF. The gene calls are TRBV19 and TRBJ2-3; TRBD2 aligns across 8 bases. There are 16 residues in the CDR3. The V segment lost 5 bases and the J segment 1 base; nucleotides outside the gene matches: 8. Looked up from germline, CDR1 is LNHDA and CDR2 is SQIVND (reference sequence).

This clone was observed a handful of times. The rearrangement uses TRBV3-1 (or the pseudogene TRBV3-2) and TRBJ1-2; no firm D call. The CDR3 consists of 14 residues. In germline, CDR1 is LGHDT, CDR2 YNNKEL (reference sequence). V shed 3 bases and J shed 4 bases, with 12 bases lying between them. The CDR3: CASSHALDPYGYTF. The DNA for the CDR3 is TGTGCCAGCAGCCACGCCCTGGACCCCTATGGCTACACCTTC.

The gene calls are TRBV5-1 and TRBJ2-5; D gene unclear. The CDR3 is 14 residues long. The germline V gene encodes CDR1 SGHRS and CDR2 YFSETQ. Between the trimmed V and J ends, which lost 4 bases and 0 bases, there was a span of 10 bases. This CDR3 reads CASSPRAHQETQYF. CDR3 nucleotides: TGCGCCAGCAGCCCCCGGGCCCACCAAGAGACCCAGTACTTC.

This clone was counted a few times. The V gene is TRBV2, the J gene TRBJ2-7; TRBD1 agrees at 8 bases. Germline loops: CDR1 SNHLY, CDR2 FYNNEI. CDR3 length equals 15 residues. Trimming cost V 8 bases and J 2 bases; bases outside gene matches: 11. The CDR3 loop is CASRSTGVGTYEQYF. The CDR3 nucleotides read TGTGCCAGCCGTTCGACAGGGGTTGGGACCTACGAGCAGTACTTC.

This clone showed up just once. The rearrangement joins TRBV2 to TRBJ2-7; D assignment may be TRBD1 or TRBD2 (5 bases each). V was shortened by 10 bases and J by 4 bases, with 14 bases between the two germline ends. This CDR3 region has 12 residues. Germline CDR1 reads SNHLY; CDR2 reads FYNNEI. The CDR3 DNA sequence: TGTGCCACTTTTTCTGAGGGGTACGAGCAGTACTTC. Protein: CATFSEGYEQYF.

The chain combines TRBV6-5 with TRBJ1-1, with a tentative D call TRBD1 (6 bases). V shed 6 bases and J shed 4 bases, with 15 bases lying between them. Per germline, CDR1 MNHEY and CDR2 SVGAGI. The CDR3 extends over 14 amino acids. CDR3 region: CASSNTEGGTEAFF. The CDR3 DNA is TGTGCCAGCAGCAACACGGAGGGGGGCACTGAAGCTTTCTTT.

V and J are TRBV4-3 and TRBJ1-4; D ambiguous. Trimming pared 1 base from V and 11 bases from J, leaving 17 bases between. Germline loops: CDR1 LGHNA, CDR2 YSLEER. This CDR3 spans 15 amino acids. The DNA of the CDR3 is TGCGCCAGCAGCCAAGCTCGCGGAGCCTTGTCGAAACTGTTTTTT. Its protein product is CASSQARGALSKLFF.

The CDR3 nucleotides read TGTGCCAGCAGCCAAGCTAAGTCTACAGGGTCTACCGGGGAGCTGTTTTTT. Translating gives CASSQAKSTGSTGELFF. This chain uses TRBV4-2 with TRBJ2-2; maybe TRBD1 (6 bases). Germline CDR1 LGHNA, CDR2 YNFKEQ. Between the trimmed V and J ends, which lost 1 base and 5 bases, there was a span of 17 bases. CDR3 length: 17 residues.

The rearrangement joins TRBV10-3 to TRBJ1-4; D gene uncertain. CDR3 length equals 16 residues. The germline CDR1 and CDR2 sequences are ENHRY and SYGVKD. V lost 0 bases to trimming and J lost 0 bases, with 8 bases between them. The chain's CDR3 is CAISESGGTTNEKLFF. CDR3 bases: TGTGCCATCAGTGAGTCGGGCGGAACAACTAATGAAAAACTGTTTTTT.

This chain links TRBV9 with TRBJ2-3; TRBD1 matches 9 bases. This CDR3 has 15 residues. Germline CDR1 and CDR2: SGDLS and YYNGEE. The V gene end was trimmed by 0 bases and the J gene end by 3 bases; junction bases not matched to a gene: 2. Here the CDR3 DNA reads TGTGCCAGCAGCGTAGAGGGACAGGGTACAGATACGCAGTATTTT. Its translation is CASSVEGQGTDTQYF.

This chain uses TRBV9 with TRBJ1-6; D gene ambiguous. Germline V lookup: CDR1 SGDLS, CDR2 YYNGEE. This CDR3 is built from 17 residues. V lost 0 bases and J lost 4, with 14 bases in between. CDR3 sequence (DNA): TGTGCCAGCAGCGTAGGGTCGAGACAAGGTTATAATTCACCCCTCCACTTT. Its translation is CASSVGSRQGYNSPLHF.

J is TRBJ1-4 and V is TRBV6-6; a weak D match, TRBD1 (5 bases). The V end lost 6 bases, the J end lost 6 bases, and 11 bases lay between the germline ends. Per germline, CDR1 MNHNY and CDR2 SVGAGI (reference sequence). CDR3 length equals 13 residues. CDR3 residues: CASRAGDYEKLFF. The CDR3 bases are TGTGCCAGCAGAGCGGGGGACTATGAAAAACTGTTTTTT.

The J gene is TRBJ1-1, the V gene TRBV6-1; 8 positions agree with TRBD1. Losses at the gene ends were 3 bases for V and 9 bases for J; bases not matched to a gene: 9. This CDR3 comprises 14 residues. Germline V gives CDR1 MNHNS, CDR2 SASEGT. CDR3 coding DNA: TGTGCCAGCAGTGAGGAGACTCAGGGGGCGAAAGCTTTCTTT. Residues: CASSEETQGAKAFF.

In its sample, this clone was seen a few times. The chain couples TRBV5-4 to TRBJ1-2; D is uncertain. The CDR3 is 14 amino acids. Per germline, CDR1 SGHNT and CDR2 YYREEE (reference sequence). Trimming pared 4 bases from V and 1 base from J, leaving 11 bases between. CDR3 DNA sequence: TGTGCCAGCAGCCCGGACGGATATAACTATGGCTACACCTTC. Translating gives CASSPDGYNYGYTF.

The chain uses TRBV5-1 and TRBJ2-7, with D perhaps matching TRBD1 (6 bases). V was cut by 4 bases and J by 3 bases, with 11 bases left in between. This CDR3 region has 13 residues. Germline CDR1 reads SGHRS; CDR2 reads YFSETQ. The CDR3 region is CASSAGQLYEQYF. In DNA form, the CDR3 reads TGCGCCAGCAGCGCCGGACAGCTCTACGAGCAGTACTTC. Full variable domain (remainder filled in from reference TRBV5-1 and TRBJ2-7): KAGVTQTPRYLIKTRGQQVTLSCSPISGHRSVSWYQQTPGQGLQFLFEYFSETQRNKGNFPGRFSGRQFSNSRSEMNVSTLELGDSALYLCASSAGQLYEQYFGPGTRLTVT.

This clone was picked up a small number of times. The chain is built from TRBV4-3 and TRBJ2-7, with D unresolved. CDR3 length: 18 amino acids. The germline gives CDR1 LGHNA, CDR2 YSLEER. V was clipped by 1 base and J by 4 bases, with 23 bases between them. The CDR3 sequence: CASSQATSGYGDVYEQYF. CDR3 nucleotide sequence: TGCGCCAGCAGCCAAGCGACCTCCGGATATGGGGATGTGTACGAGCAGTACTTC.